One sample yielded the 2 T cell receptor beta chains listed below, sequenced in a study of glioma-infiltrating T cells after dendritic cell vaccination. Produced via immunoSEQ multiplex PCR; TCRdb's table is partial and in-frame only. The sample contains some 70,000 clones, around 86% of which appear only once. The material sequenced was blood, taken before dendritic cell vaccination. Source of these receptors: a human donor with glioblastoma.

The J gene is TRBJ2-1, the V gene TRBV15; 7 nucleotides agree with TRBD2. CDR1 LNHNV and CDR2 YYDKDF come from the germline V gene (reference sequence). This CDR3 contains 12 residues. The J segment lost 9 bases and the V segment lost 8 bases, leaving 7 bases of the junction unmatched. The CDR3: CATESGGGEQFF. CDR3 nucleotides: TGTGCCACCGAAAGCGGCGGGGGTGAGCAGTTCTTC.

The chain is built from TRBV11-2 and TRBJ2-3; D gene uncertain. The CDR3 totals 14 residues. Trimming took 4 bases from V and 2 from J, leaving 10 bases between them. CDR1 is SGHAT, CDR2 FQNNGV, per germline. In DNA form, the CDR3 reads TGTGCCAGCAGCTCTCGGGTGTTCACAGATACGCAGTATTTT. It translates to CASSSRVFTDTQYF. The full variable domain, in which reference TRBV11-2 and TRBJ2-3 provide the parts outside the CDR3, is EAGVAQSPRYKIIEKRQSVAFWCNPISGHATLYWYQQILGQGPKLLIQFQNNGVVDDSQLPKDRFSAERLKGVDSTLKIQPAKLEDSAVYLCASSSRVFTDTQYFGPGTRLTVL.